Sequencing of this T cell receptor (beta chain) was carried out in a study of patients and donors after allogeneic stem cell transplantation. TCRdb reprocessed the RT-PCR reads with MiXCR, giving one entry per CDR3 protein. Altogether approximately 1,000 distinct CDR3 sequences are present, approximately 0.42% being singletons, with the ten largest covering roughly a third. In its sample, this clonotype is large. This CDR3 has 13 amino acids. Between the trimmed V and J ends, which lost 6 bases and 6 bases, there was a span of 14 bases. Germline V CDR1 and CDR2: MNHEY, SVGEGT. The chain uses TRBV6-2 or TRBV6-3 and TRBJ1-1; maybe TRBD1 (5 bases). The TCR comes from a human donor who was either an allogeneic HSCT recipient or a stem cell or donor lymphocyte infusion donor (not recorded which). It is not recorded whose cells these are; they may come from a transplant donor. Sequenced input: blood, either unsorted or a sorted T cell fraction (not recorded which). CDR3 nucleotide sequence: TGTGCCAGCAGCCCTGACAGTTTTGCTGAAGCTTTCTTT. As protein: CASSPDSFAEAFF.